This T cell receptor (beta chain) was obtained from a study of control samples from healthy donors and cancer patients. This CDR3 is built from 13 residues. Between the trimmed V and J ends, which lost 7 bases and 8 bases, there was a span of 17 bases. Germline CDR1 is LNHDA and CDR2 is SQIVND (reference sequence). The assay was immunoSEQ multiplex PCR, and TCRdb's table has in-frame clones only and misses some. The table has roughly 12,000 clones, approximately 93% seen once. The sequence was obtained from a man between 65 and 79 years old with head and neck cancer. The sequenced sample was PBMCs. The chain joins TRBV19 to TRBJ1-2; D is perhaps TRBD1 (5 bases). CDR3 region: CASKKDNPSGYTF. CDR3 sequence (DNA): TGTGCCAGTAAGAAGGACAATCCGAGCGGCTACACCTTC.